What follows is one T cell receptor beta chain and its context. The data were taken from a study of blood T cell repertoires in COVID-19. The overall study: PBMCs, B-cell-depleted T cells, or T cells were the source of the cDNA or gDNA that made up the material.

V was pared by 2 bases and J by 4 bases, with 14 bases between. In germline, CDR1 is SGHNT, CDR2 YYREEE (reference sequence). The CDR3 covers 15 residues. Source study methods: Nucleated cell number was recorded as an estimate derived from reference gene primer amplification. Profiled with immunoSEQ multiplex PCR; TCRdb holds only in-frame clones, not every one. D and trimming were read from the DNA, whereas the V and J calls and clone size are those reported in that table. The sample comprises 150,000 to 200,000 clones, 80% to 90% of which are singletons, and over 3.5% rests with the top ten. The TCR was taken from a man aged 18 to 29 with active or convalescent COVID-19. The V gene is TRBV5-4, the J gene TRBJ2-3; TRBD2 is a possible D gene (6 bases). Sequencing input: peripheral blood. CDR3 DNA sequence: TGTGCCAGCAGCTTCCTTAGCGGAGGGGCAGATACGCAGTATTTT. Translating it yields CASSFLSGGADTQYF.